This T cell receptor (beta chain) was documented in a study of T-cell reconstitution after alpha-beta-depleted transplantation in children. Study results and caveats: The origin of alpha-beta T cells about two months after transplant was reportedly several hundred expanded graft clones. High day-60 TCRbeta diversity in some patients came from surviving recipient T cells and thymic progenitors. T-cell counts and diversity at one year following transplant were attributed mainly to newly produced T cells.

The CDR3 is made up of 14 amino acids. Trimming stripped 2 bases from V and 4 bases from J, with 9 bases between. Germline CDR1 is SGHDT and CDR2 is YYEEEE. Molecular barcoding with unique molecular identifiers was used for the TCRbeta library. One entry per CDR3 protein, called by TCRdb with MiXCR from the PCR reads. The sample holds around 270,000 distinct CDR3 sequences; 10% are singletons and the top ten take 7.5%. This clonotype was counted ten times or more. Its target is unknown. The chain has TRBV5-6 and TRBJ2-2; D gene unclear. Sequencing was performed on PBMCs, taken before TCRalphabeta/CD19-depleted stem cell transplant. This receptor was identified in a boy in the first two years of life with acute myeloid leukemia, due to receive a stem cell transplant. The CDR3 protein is CASSLATSTGELFF. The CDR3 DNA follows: TGTGCCAGCAGCTTAGCGACGTCCACCGGGGAGCTGTTTTTT.